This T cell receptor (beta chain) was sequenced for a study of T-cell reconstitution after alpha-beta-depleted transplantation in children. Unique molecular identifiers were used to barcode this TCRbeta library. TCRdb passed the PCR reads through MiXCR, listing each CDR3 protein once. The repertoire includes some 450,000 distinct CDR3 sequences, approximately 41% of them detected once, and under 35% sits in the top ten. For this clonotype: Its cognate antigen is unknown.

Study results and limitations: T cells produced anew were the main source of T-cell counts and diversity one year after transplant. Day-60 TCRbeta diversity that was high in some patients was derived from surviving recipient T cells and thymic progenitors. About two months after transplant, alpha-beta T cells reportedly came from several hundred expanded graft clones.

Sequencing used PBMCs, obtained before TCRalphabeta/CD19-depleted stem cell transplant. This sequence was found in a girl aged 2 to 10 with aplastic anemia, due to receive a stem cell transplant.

CDR3 amino acids: CTFSLGPANEQFF. As DNA, the CDR3 is TGTACCTTCAGTTTAGGCCCGGCGAATGAGCAGTTCTTC. The chain employs TRBV13 and TRBJ2-1; D not resolved. The CDR3 is made up of 13 amino acids. Germline loops: CDR1 PRHDT, CDR2 FYEKMQ (reference sequence).